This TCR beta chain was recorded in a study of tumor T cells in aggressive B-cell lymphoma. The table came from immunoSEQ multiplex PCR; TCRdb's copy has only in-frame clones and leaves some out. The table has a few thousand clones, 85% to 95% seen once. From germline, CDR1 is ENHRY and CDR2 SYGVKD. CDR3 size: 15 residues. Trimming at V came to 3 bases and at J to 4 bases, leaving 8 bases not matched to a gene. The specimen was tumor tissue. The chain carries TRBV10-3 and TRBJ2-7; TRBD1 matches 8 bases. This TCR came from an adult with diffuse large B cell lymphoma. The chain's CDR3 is CAISDGGQVQYEQYF. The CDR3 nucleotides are TGTGCCATCAGTGATGGGGGACAGGTACAGTACGAGCAGTACTTC.